Listed below are T cell receptor beta chains from one sample, sequenced in a study of blood T cells in healthy people across ages. TCRdb recomputed calls from the 5' RACE reads with MiXCR, one row per CDR3 protein. The repertoire holds 1.5 million to 2 million distinct CDR3 sequences, with around 48% as singletons. The sequenced sample was blood. The receptors shown here come from a woman between 40 and 55 years old in good health. CDR3s include the opening cysteine and the closing phenylalanine or tryptophan. The order of the fields is clone size, J gene, V gene, D gene, CDR3 length, CDR3 protein, CDR3 DNA. D genes are given only for firm matches. Size is stated for part of the rows, as once, few or many counts, or as a class when the clone is expanded.

clone_size: NA
j_call: TRBJ2-5
v_call: TRBV20-1
d_call: TRBD2
cdr3_length: 14
cdr3_aa: CSATRLAVQETQYF
cdr3_nt: TGCAGTGCTACTCGACTAGCGGTACAAGAGACCCAGTACTTC

clone_size: NA
j_call: TRBJ1-6
v_call: TRBV6-6
d_call: TRBD1
cdr3_length: 13
cdr3_aa: CASIWDSNSPLHF
cdr3_nt: TGTGCCAGCATATGGGACAGCAATTCACCCCTCCACTTT

clone_size: few
j_call: TRBJ2-3
v_call: TRBV2
d_call: TRBD2
cdr3_length: 15
cdr3_aa: CATQGRGGSTDTQYF
cdr3_nt: TGTGCCACGCAGGGTCGCGGGGGAAGCACAGATACGCAGTATTTT

clone_size: NA
j_call: TRBJ1-4
v_call: TRBV12-3/TRBV12-4
d_call: NA
cdr3_length: 15
cdr3_aa: CASSLVTGTNEKLFF
cdr3_nt: TGTGCCAGCAGTTTAGTCACAGGGACTAATGAAAAACTGTTTTTT

clone_size: NA
j_call: TRBJ1-6
v_call: TRBV18
d_call: NA
cdr3_length: 16
cdr3_aa: CASSPGEGRGNSPLHF
cdr3_nt: TGTGCCAGCTCACCAGGCGAAGGGAGAGGCAATTCACCCCTCCACTTT

clone_size: few
j_call: TRBJ2-5
v_call: TRBV28
d_call: NA
cdr3_length: 14
cdr3_aa: CASSLLGKQETQYF
cdr3_nt: TGTGCCAGCAGCTTACTCGGGAAACAAGAGACCCAGTACTTC

clone_size: NA
j_call: TRBJ1-2
v_call: TRBV9
d_call: TRBD1
cdr3_length: 16
cdr3_aa: CASSRNDGQGDYGYTF
cdr3_nt: TGTGCCAGCAGTCGTAACGATGGACAGGGGGATTATGGCTACACCTTC

clone_size: NA
j_call: TRBJ2-3
v_call: TRBV14
d_call: NA
cdr3_length: 12
cdr3_aa: CASSRDFNTQYF
cdr3_nt: TGTGCCAGCAGCCGAGATTTTAATACGCAGTATTTT

clone_size: NA
j_call: TRBJ2-3
v_call: TRBV15
d_call: TRBD1
cdr3_length: 13
cdr3_aa: CATSSRDSQTQYF
cdr3_nt: TGTGCCACCAGCTCCCGGGACAGCCAAACACAGTATTTT

clone_size: many
j_call: TRBJ2-7
v_call: TRBV18
d_call: TRBD1
cdr3_length: 13
cdr3_aa: CASSPPTGDEQYF
cdr3_nt: TGTGCCAGCTCACCTCCGACAGGGGACGAGCAGTACTTC

clone_size: NA
j_call: TRBJ2-4
v_call: TRBV5-1
d_call: NA
cdr3_length: 15
cdr3_aa: CASSLNRDPSYGQYF
cdr3_nt: TGCGCCAGCAGTCTCAACAGGGACCCTTCCTACGGGCAGTACTTC

clone_size: few
j_call: TRBJ2-7
v_call: TRBV27
d_call: NA
cdr3_length: 11
cdr3_aa: CAPEGFYEQYF
cdr3_nt: TGTGCCCCCGAGGGATTTTACGAGCAGTACTTC

clone_size: NA
j_call: TRBJ1-2
v_call: TRBV7-2
d_call: NA
cdr3_length: 13
cdr3_aa: CASSPPGFYGYTF
cdr3_nt: TGTGCCAGCAGTCCCCCAGGTTTCTATGGCTACACCTTC

clone_size: few
j_call: TRBJ2-3
v_call: TRBV7-8
d_call: NA
cdr3_length: 20
cdr3_aa: CASSPMGAIGYTLLTDTQYF
cdr3_nt: TGTGCCAGCAGCCCCATGGGAGCGATCGGATATACCCTACTGACAGATACGCAGTATTTT